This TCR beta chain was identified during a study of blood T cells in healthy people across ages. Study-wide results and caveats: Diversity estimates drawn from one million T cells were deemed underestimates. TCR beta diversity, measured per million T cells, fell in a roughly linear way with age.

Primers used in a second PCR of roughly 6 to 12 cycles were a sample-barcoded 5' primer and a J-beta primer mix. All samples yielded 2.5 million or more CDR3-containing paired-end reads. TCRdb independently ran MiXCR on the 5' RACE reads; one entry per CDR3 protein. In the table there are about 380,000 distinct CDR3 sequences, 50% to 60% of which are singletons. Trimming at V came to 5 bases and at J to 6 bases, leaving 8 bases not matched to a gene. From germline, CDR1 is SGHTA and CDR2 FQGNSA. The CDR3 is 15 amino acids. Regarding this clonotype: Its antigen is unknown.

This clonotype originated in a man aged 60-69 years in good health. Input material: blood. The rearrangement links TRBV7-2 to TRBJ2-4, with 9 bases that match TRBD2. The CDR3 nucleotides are TGTGCCAGCAGCCGAGTAGCGGGGGCCGGAAACATTCAGTACTTC. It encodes CASSRVAGAGNIQYF.